In its sample, the clone carrying this TCR beta chain was seen a few times. Its antigen is undetermined. V was shortened by 7 bases and J by 4 bases, with 7 bases between the two germline ends. The CDR3 consists of 12 residues. The germline gives CDR1 SNHLY, CDR2 FYNNEI. The sample is drawn from a study of cytomegalovirus exposure and HLA in healthy donors. The study, taken as a whole, reports: An analysis was carried out later, and it reportedly showed fewer N-insertions in an Asian-associated ancestry cluster than the approximately 710-donor mean. Immune exposure information comprised only CMV serostatus. Cytomegalovirus association was assigned to approximately 160 TCR beta chains. Common viral pathogens were later found to be apparently linked to several of the most significant clusters.

PCR employed 60 Vbeta and 13 Jbeta primers. The method was immunoSEQ multiplex PCR; TCRdb's version includes in-frame clones alone and lacks a portion of them. This sample carries approximately 170,000 clones, about two thirds of them seen once, and the ten largest clones take just under 4.5%. The chain joins TRBV2 to TRBJ1-4; D uncertain. Source material: PBMCs. This receptor was taken from a woman in her late teens or twenties in good health and CMV-seropositive. CDR3 DNA sequence: TGTGCCAGCAATTGGCTTAATGAAAAACTGTTTTTT. This translates into CASNWLNEKLFF.